One and the same sample provided the 12 T cell receptor beta chains below, sequenced in a study of identical twins. TCRdb re-derived calls from the 5' RACE reads in MiXCR, one entry per CDR3 protein. Here the sample spans approximately 620,000 distinct CDR3 sequences, 8.6% being singletons. These same data were also listed under a study on yellow fever vaccine responses in identical twins.

Material: PBMCs. The receptors were gathered from a woman younger than 30 in good health.

The chain links TRBV6-2 or TRBV6-3 to TRBJ2-3, with TRBD2 matching 9 bases. This CDR3 region has 16 residues. Germline V gene sequence: CDR1 MNHEY, CDR2 SVGEGT. The trim removed 7 bases at V and 4 bases at J, leaving 12 bases unmatched. The CDR3 DNA sequence: TGTGCCAGCAAAACCCCCTCGAGCGGGAGGCCAGATACGCAGTATTTT. Protein sequence: CASKTPSSGRPDTQYF.

V gene TRBV18 combines with J gene TRBJ2-3; D is ambiguous. The CDR3 covers 17 residues. V was cut by 4 bases and J by 2 bases, with 19 bases left in between. Germline V CDR1 and CDR2: KGHSH, LQKENI. For the CDR3, the DNA is TGTGCCAGCTCACTCCCGCTACCTTACACCGTCACAGATACGCAGTATTTT. This encodes CASSLPLPYTVTDTQYF.

The chain is built from TRBV5-1 and TRBJ2-5, with D possibly TRBD2 on 8 matching bases. Germline V CDR1 and CDR2: SGHRS, YFSETQ. CDR3 size: 15 residues. Trimming removed 5 bases from V and 5 bases from J, with 19 bases in between. The CDR3 region has the DNA TGCGCCAGCAGACAGGGACAGCGGGGGATGGAGACCCAGTACTTC. Its protein is CASRQGQRGMETQYF. The full variable domain, completed using reference TRBV5-1 and TRBJ2-5, is KAGVTQTPRYLIKTRGQQVTLSCSPISGHRSVSWYQQTPGQGLQFLFEYFSETQRNKGNFPGRFSGRQFSNSRSEMNVSTLELGDSALYLCASRQGQRGMETQYFGPGTRLLVL.

This clonotype was observed at least ten times. The chain has TRBV12-3 or TRBV12-4 and TRBJ2-1; possibly TRBD1 for D (5 bases). V lost 6 bases to trimming and J lost 5 bases, with 14 bases between them. This CDR3 spans 14 amino acids. The CDR3 coding sequence is TGTGCCAGCAGCACCTCAGGGTCCCACAATGAGCAGTTCTTC. Its translation: CASSTSGSHNEQFF.

This clonotype has at least ten counts. The chain links TRBV2 to TRBJ2-7; D unresolved. Trimming stripped 2 bases from V and 6 bases from J, with 11 bases between. The germline CDR1 and CDR2 sequences are SNHLY and FYNNEI. The CDR3 contains 13 residues. As DNA, the CDR3 is TGTGCCAGCAGTGAAACCGGTTTCGGCGAGCAGTACTTC. Translation gives CASSETGFGEQYF. Together with reference TRBV2 and TRBJ2-7, the CDR3 gives the full variable domain: EPEVTQTPSHQVTQMGQEVILRCVPISNHLYFYWYRQILGQKVEFLVSFYNNEISEKSEIFDDQFSVERPDGSNFTLKIRSTKLEDSAMYFCASSETGFGEQYFGPGTRLTVT.

J is TRBJ2-4 and V is TRBV20-1, with 11 nucleotides matching TRBD1. The V gene's germline CDR1 is DFQATT and CDR2 SNEGSKA (reference sequence). The CDR3 consists of 14 residues. V dropped 6 bases and J dropped 6; count of bases not matched to a gene: 7. The CDR3 DNA reads TGCAGTGCCGGACAGGGGGCCGTTCCAAACATTCAGTACTTC. Translated: CSAGQGAVPNIQYF.

The chain couples TRBV7-3 to TRBJ2-5; 7 positions match TRBD1. The CDR3 covers 14 residues. Germline V gene sequence: CDR1 SGHTA, CDR2 FQGTGA. V lost 5 bases to trimming and J lost 5 bases; unmatched junction nucleotides: 8. CDR3 DNA sequence: TGTGCCAGCAGCCCGACAGGGTTCGCGGAGACCCAGTACTTC. Translated: CASSPTGFAETQYF.

This clonotype has a handful of counts. V gene TRBV7-9 combines with J gene TRBJ2-4; TRBD1 might be the D (6 bases). Germline values: CDR1 SEHNR, CDR2 FQNEAQ (reference sequence). Between the trimmed V and J ends, which lost 1 base and 5 bases, there was a span of 9 bases. The CDR3 length is 14 residues. The CDR3 here is CASSLDPGENIQYF. The CDR3 DNA reads as TGTGCCAGCAGCTTAGATCCAGGGGAAAACATTCAGTACTTC.

This clonotype has a count of ten or more. The chain employs TRBV12-3 or TRBV12-4 and TRBJ1-1; D is perhaps TRBD1 (5 bases). This CDR3 is 14 amino acids long. The V gene lost 5 bases and the J gene lost 1 base, with 11 bases spanning the gap. CDR3 region: CASSARGQNTEAFF. The CDR3 DNA is TGTGCCAGCAGTGCCCGGGGCCAGAACACTGAAGCTTTCTTT.

V is TRBV7-9 and J is TRBJ2-7; TRBD1 agrees at 9 bases. V was clipped by 4 bases and J by 2 bases; unmatched bases: 9. Germline V gene sequence: CDR1 SEHNR, CDR2 FQNEAQ (reference sequence). This CDR3 contains 16 residues. This CDR3 is CASSSHRGHLTYEQYF. CDR3 DNA sequence: TGTGCCAGCAGCTCTCACAGGGGGCACCTTACCTACGAGCAGTACTTC.

This clonotype was seen only a few times. This rearrangement joins TRBV24-1 to TRBJ2-2; no firm D call. Trimming cost V 1 base and J 3 bases, with 8 bases left between them. Germline lookup yields CDR1 KGHDR and CDR2 SFDVKD. There are 15 residues in the CDR3. The CDR3 protein is CATSDFRTHTGELFF. The CDR3 DNA follows: TGTGCCACCAGTGATTTTCGGACCCACACCGGGGAGCTGTTTTTT.

This clonotype was recorded at least ten times. The chain joins TRBV7-9 to TRBJ1-1; D not certain. V was trimmed by 9 bases and J by 0 bases, leaving 14 bases between them. The CDR3 is 14 amino acids. The germline CDR1 and CDR2 sequences are SEHNR and FQNEAQ (reference sequence). The CDR3 here is CASSGLPMNTEAFF. Here the CDR3 DNA reads TGTGCCAGTAGCGGACTGCCGATGAACACTGAAGCTTTCTTT.